This T cell receptor (beta chain) derives from a study of T cell repertoires in cytomegalovirus infection. Study at large: Public signatures in TCR beta pointed to CMV infection and matching HLA type.

TCRdb reanalysed the reads using MiXCR and keeps one entry per CDR3 protein. The repertoire holds roughly 340,000 distinct CDR3 sequences, roughly 29% seen once, with approximately 20% in the top ten. J lost 2 bases, V lost 2 bases, and 4 bases had no gene match. CDR1 MDHEN and CDR2 SYDVKM come from the germline V gene. CDR3 length: 15 amino acids. On this clonotype: As yet, its antigen is unknown.

The sequence was obtained from a human donor in good health (CMV status not recorded). Some clones in this sample may be carry-over from other donors' samples. Sample: cultured PBMCs, taken from culture after CMV antigen stimulation. The chain has TRBV28 and TRBJ2-7; 9 bases are shared with TRBD1. This CDR3 reads CASSLVRTGAYEQYF. As DNA, the CDR3 is TGTGCCAGCAGTTTAGTCCGGACAGGGGCCTACGAGCAGTACTTC.